This TCR beta chain is from a study of Graves' ophthalmopathy and Graves' hyperthyroidism. Study-level results: Most expanded clonotypes from thyroid (those above 0.001 frequency) were also found in blood.

In its sample, this clonotype was seen many times. The antigen is undetermined. RNA transcripts provided the template for amplifying TCR beta CDR3 regions. An initial RT-PCR round employing HTBI primers preceded a second-round multiplex PCR. From the multiplex PCR reads, TCRdb called clonotypes with MiXCR, one entry per CDR3 protein. The sample consists of about 420,000 distinct CDR3 sequences, about 21% of them appearing once. The CDR3 consists of 14 residues. The germline CDR1 and CDR2 sequences are DFQATT and SNEGSKA (reference sequence). The V segment lost 3 bases and the J segment 3 bases; nucleotides outside the gene matches: 7. Other autoimmune diseases, uncontrolled infections, pregnancy and lactation each led to patient exclusion.

Sequenced: peripheral blood. V usage is TRBV20-1 and J usage is TRBJ2-7; 8 bases align to TRBD2. This TCR was recovered from a woman under 30 with stable Graves' hyperthyroidism. CDR3 DNA sequence: TGCAGTGCTAGTGGGCGGGAGGCCTTCTACGAGCAGTACTTC. The encoded protein is CSASGREAFYEQYF.